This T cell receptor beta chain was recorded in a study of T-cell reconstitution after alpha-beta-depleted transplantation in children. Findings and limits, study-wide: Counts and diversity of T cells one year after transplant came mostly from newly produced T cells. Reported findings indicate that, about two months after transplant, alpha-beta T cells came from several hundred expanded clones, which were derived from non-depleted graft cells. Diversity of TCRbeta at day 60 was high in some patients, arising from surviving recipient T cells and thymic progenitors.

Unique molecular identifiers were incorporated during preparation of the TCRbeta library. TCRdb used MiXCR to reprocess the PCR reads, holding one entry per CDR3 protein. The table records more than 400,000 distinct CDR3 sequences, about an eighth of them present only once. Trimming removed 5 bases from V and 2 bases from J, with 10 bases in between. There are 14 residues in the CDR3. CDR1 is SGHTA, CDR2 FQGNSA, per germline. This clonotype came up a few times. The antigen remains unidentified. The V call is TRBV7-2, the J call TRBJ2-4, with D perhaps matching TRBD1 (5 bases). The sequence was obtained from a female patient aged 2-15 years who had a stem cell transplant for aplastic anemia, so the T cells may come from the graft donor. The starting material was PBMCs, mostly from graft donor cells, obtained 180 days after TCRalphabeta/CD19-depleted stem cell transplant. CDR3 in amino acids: CASSLDSPKNIQYF. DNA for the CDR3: TGTGCCAGCAGCCTTGACAGCCCCAAAAACATTCAGTACTTC.